This T cell receptor beta chain was sequenced for a study of T cell responses to AZD1222 COVID-19 vaccine. The germline V gene encodes CDR1 SGHDT and CDR2 YYEEEE. This CDR3 spans 13 amino acids. V lost 0 bases and J 9 bases, leaving 7 bases between the germline ends. Sequenced by immunoSEQ multiplex PCR; TCRdb stores in-frame clones only, minus some. The table records roughly 110,000 clones, about nine tenths of them present only once. The receptor comes from an adult who received the AZD1222 COVID-19 vaccine. The material was peripheral blood, obtained 28 days after the second AZD1222 dose. The V call is TRBV5-6, the J call TRBJ1-6; D uncertain. CDR3 bases: TGTGCCAGCAGCTTGGGGCAGCCTTCACCCCTCCACTTT. It codes for CASSLGQPSPLHF. Complete variable domain (other parts from reference TRBV5-6 and TRBJ1-6): DAGVTQSPTHLIKTRGQQVTLRCSPKSGHDTVSWYQQALGQGPQFIFQYYEEEERQRGNFPDRFSGHQFPNYSSELNVNALLLGDSALYLCASSLGQPSPLHFGNGTRLTVT.